The 12 T cell receptor beta chains in this list originate from one sample, sequenced in a study of beta chain features in type 1 diabetes. Sequenced material consisted of expressed TCRB transcripts (all of the isolated RNA was reverse transcribed). Produced via immunoSEQ multiplex PCR; TCRdb's table is partial and in-frame only. The sample includes about 410,000 clones, roughly 14% seen only once; the top ten take roughly 0.04%. Sequencing input: naive CD4+ T cells from blood. The receptor set was obtained from a man under 40 in good health.

The V and J genes are TRBV9 and TRBJ2-7, with TRBD2 as a possible D gene (5 bases). This CDR3 is 13 amino acids long. The V end lost 0 bases, the J end lost 4 bases, and 8 bases lay between the germline ends. Germline V gives CDR1 SGDLS, CDR2 YYNGEE. CDR3 DNA: TGTGCCAGCAGCGTAGGACGGGAATACGAGCAGTACGTC. Its translation: CASSVGREYEQYV.

This chain connects TRBV6-5 to TRBJ2-3; 9 positions match TRBD1. CDR1 and CDR2 from the germline V gene are MNHEY and SVGAGI. With 6 bases clipped from V and 6 bases from J, the junction kept 10 bases outside the gene matches. There are 15 residues in the CDR3. DNA of the CDR3: TGTGCCAGCAGGGAGATGGACAGGGGACGGGATACGCAGTATTTT. This encodes CASREMDRGRDTQYF.

This clone was seen only a few times. V is TRBV11-2 and J is TRBJ2-4; TRBD1 or TRBD2 may be the D gene (6 bases each). The CDR3 has 14 amino acids. V shed 7 bases and J shed 6 bases, with 16 bases lying between them. Germline V lookup: CDR1 SGHAT, CDR2 FQNNGV. CDR3 region: CASNLDGGGNIQYF. DNA for the CDR3: TGTGCCAGCAATTTGGACGGAGGGGGAAACATTCAGTACTTC.

This clone has only a few counts. The chain uses TRBV2 and TRBJ2-7; tentative D call: TRBD1 (6 bases). The V end was cut by 3 bases, the J end by 3 bases, with 15 bases between. Germline values: CDR1 SNHLY, CDR2 FYNNEI. This CDR3 is built from 15 residues. The CDR3: CASSDNPGVGYEQYV. The CDR3 DNA reads TGTGCCAGCAGTGACAACCCAGGGGTTGGCTACGAGCAGTACGTC.

Only a few counts were recorded for this clone. The V call is TRBV19, the J call TRBJ2-5; 8 bases fit TRBD2. V was pared by 5 bases and J by 1 base, with 6 bases of the junction left unmatched. Germline lookup yields CDR1 LNHDA and CDR2 SQIVND (reference sequence). The CDR3 loop spans 15 amino acids. The CDR3 spells CASSSYSGGQETQYF. Written as DNA, the CDR3 is TGTGCCAGTAGTTCCTACAGCGGGGGCCAAGAGACCCAGTACTTC. Together with reference TRBV19 and TRBJ2-5, the CDR3 gives the full variable domain: DGGITQSPKYLFRKEGQNVTLSCEQNLNHDAMYWYRQDPGQGLRLIYYSQIVNDFQKGDIAEGYSVSREKKESFPLTVTSAQKNPTAFYLCASSSYSGGQETQYFGPGTRLLVL.

This clone was counted only a few times. The CDR3 loop is CASAGTSIETQYF. CDR3 sequence (DNA): TGTGCTTCGGCCGGGACTAGCATTGAGACCCAGTACTTC. The rearrangement links TRBV10-3 to TRBJ2-5, with 9 bases fitting TRBD2. The CDR3 has 13 residues. CDR1 is ENHRY, CDR2 SYGVKD, per germline.

The chain joins TRBV30 to TRBJ1-4, with D uncertain. The V and J ends lost 0 bases and 5 bases respectively, with 13 bases between them. The CDR3 runs to 15 residues. The germline gives CDR1 GTSNPN, CDR2 SVGIG (reference sequence). The CDR3 DNA reads TGTGCCTGGAGTGTAATCGGCGGGCAAAATGAAAAACTGTTTTTT. Its protein product is CAWSVIGGQNEKLFF.

The sample holds a few counts of this clone. The V and J genes are TRBV4-1 and TRBJ2-7, with TRBD1 identical over 8 bases. This CDR3 has 17 amino acids. The junction had 16 bases not matched to a gene; V was cut back by 2 bases and J by 7 bases. The germline V gene encodes CDR1 MGHRA and CDR2 YSYEKL. The CDR3 DNA is TGCGCCAGCAGCCAAATGTTGTCGAGACAGGGGACGCGTGAGCAGTACTTC. Amino acids: CASSQMLSRQGTREQYF.

The chain couples TRBV9 to TRBJ2-7; D remains ambiguous. This CDR3 has 15 residues. Trimming took off 0 bases at V and 2 bases at J, with 12 bases between the two ends. Germline CDR1 and CDR2: SGDLS and YYNGEE. The CDR3 here is CASSVEASRAYEQYF. The CDR3 DNA reads TGTGCCAGCAGCGTAGAGGCCAGTAGGGCCTACGAGCAGTACTTC.

This clone was detected a few times. This sequence joins TRBV5-1 and TRBJ1-6, with a weak D call TRBD1 (6 bases). The V gene lost 6 bases and the J gene lost 7 bases, with 11 bases spanning the gap. The CDR3 is 13 amino acids. Germline loops: CDR1 SGHRS, CDR2 YFSETQ. The CDR3 coding sequence is TGCGCCAGCACGAGGACAGAGAATTCACCCCTCCACTTT. Translating it yields CASTRTENSPLHF.

The rearrangement links TRBV9 to TRBJ2-1, with 8 bases fitting TRBD1. CDR1 and CDR2 from the germline V gene are SGDLS and YYNGEE. The trim removed 4 bases at V and 4 bases at J, leaving 7 bases unmatched. This CDR3 comprises 15 residues. DNA for the CDR3: TGTGCCAGCAGCTCAGACAGGGACAGGTACAATGAGCAGTTCTTC. It specifies CASSSDRDRYNEQFF.

This clone was counted between two and nine times. The rearrangement joins TRBV23-1 to TRBJ1-1; 7 positions match TRBD1. TRBV23-1 is classed as an ORF, of uncertain function. V trimming: 6 bases; J trimming: 1 base; junction bases outside the gene matches: 20. There are 19 residues in the CDR3. As DNA, the CDR3 is TGCGCCAGCAGAAAGGACAGGATACCTATCCCTTACTCGAACACTGAAGCTTTCTTT. Protein product: CASRKDRIPIPYSNTEAFF.